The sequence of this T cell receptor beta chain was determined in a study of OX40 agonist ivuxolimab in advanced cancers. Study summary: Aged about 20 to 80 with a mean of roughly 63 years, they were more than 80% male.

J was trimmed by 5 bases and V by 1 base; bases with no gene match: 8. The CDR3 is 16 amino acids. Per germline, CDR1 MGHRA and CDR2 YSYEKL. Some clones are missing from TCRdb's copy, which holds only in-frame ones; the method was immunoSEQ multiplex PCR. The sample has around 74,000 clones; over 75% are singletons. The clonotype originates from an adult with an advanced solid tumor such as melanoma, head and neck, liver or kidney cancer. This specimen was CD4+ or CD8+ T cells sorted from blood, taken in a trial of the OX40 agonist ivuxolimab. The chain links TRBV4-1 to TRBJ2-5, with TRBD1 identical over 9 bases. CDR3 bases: TGCGCCAGCAGCCAAGTCCCCACAGGGGGCAGGGAGACCCAGTACTTC. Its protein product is CASSQVPTGGRETQYF.